The source of this T cell receptor (beta chain) is a study of vaccination and CD4 T cells after COVID-19. General study findings and limits: Convalescent patients had a median about 88% of post-vaccine SARS-CoV-2-reactive clones that were detected only after vaccination, not before it. SARS-CoV-2-reactive clonotypes showed a nonsignificant median rise from roughly 22 to 38.

To note about this clonotype: Its antigen is not known.

The CDR3 runs 19 residues. Germline-derived CDR1 and CDR2 are KGHDR and SFDVKD. After removal of 4 bases from V and 1 base from J, the junction contained 17 bases not matched to a gene. Treatment meaning: roughly 11-day PBMC culture with coronavirus spike peptide pools or control peptides (ViraFEST assay). The Oncomine TCR Beta short-read assay was applied to DNA of cultured CD4+ T cells. TCRdb re-derived calls from the PCR reads in MiXCR, one entry per CDR3 protein. Among fewer than 15,000 distinct CDR3 sequences listed, about 45% were seen once. This rearrangement joins TRBV24-1 to TRBJ1-1; 7 bases are shared with TRBD1. The sequence came from a human donor who had recovered from COVID-19. Sequencing was done on a sample of CD4+ T cells from blood, cultured in vitro. DNA of the CDR3: TGTGCCACCAGTGACTTGGCCAGGGGGAAGAATGGTGCGAACACTGAAGCTTTCTTT. It translates to CATSDLARGKNGANTEAFF.